These T cell receptor beta chains were read from a single sample in a study of blood T cell repertoires in COVID-19. Profiled with immunoSEQ multiplex PCR; TCRdb holds only in-frame clones, not every one. In the table there are around 64,000 clones, 79% of which are singletons. Sequencing used peripheral blood. The receptors come from a man in his 60s with acute or convalescent COVID-19. The CDR3 runs from the conserved cysteine through the conserved F or W. D genes are given only for firm matches. Not every row has a clone size; where given, it reads once, few, many or a size class.

>NA|NA|TRBV6-6|TRBJ1-1
CASTPSRDTEAFF
TGTGCCAGCACCCCAAGTCGGGACACTGAAGCTTTCTTT
>TRBD1|NA|TRBV29-1|TRBJ1-2
CSGGDSSGGYTF
TGCAGCGGCGGGGACAGTTCTGGGGGCTACACCTTC
>NA|NA|TRBV9|TRBJ2-3
CASSSPTGPTDTQYF
TGTGCCAGCAGCTCACCGACAGGTCCAACAGATACGCAGTATTTT
>NA|NA|TRBV5-4|TRBJ1-1
CASSSYRDVYKNTEAFF
TGTGCCAGCAGCTCCTACAGGGATGTTTATAAGAACACTGAAGCTTTCTTT
>NA|NA|TRBV14|TRBJ1-1
CASSQVDFSPNTEAFF
TGTGCCAGCAGCCAAGTCGACTTCTCTCCGAACACTGAAGCTTTCTTT
>TRBD1|NA|TRBV5-5|TRBJ1-5
CASSLAGTGAGNQPQHF
TGTGCCAGCAGCTTGGCCGGGACAGGGGCTGGCAATCAGCCCCAGCATTTT
>TRBD2|once|TRBV9|TRBJ2-1
CASSGHTSGLAYNEQFF
TGTGCCAGCAGCGGCCATACCTCGGGACTAGCGTACAATGAGCAGTTCTTC
>TRBD2|NA|TRBV2|TRBJ2-7
CASKGAGVYEQYF
TGTGCCAGCAAAGGAGCGGGAGTGTACGAGCAGTACTTC
>NA|NA|TRBV11-1|TRBJ2-1
CASSFDAGDEQFF
TGTGCCAGCAGCTTCGACGCAGGGGATGAGCAGTTCTTC
>NA|NA|TRBV4-3|TRBJ1-6
CASSQDTGGSPLHF
TGCGCCAGCAGCCAAGATACGGGGGGTTCACCCCTCCACTTT
>NA|NA|TRBV24-1|TRBJ2-1
CATSDFARGNEQFF
TGTGCCACCAGTGATTTTGCACGCGGCAATGAGCAGTTCTTC
>NA|NA|TRBV5-1|TRBJ1-3
CASSLAGNTIYF
TGCGCCAGCAGCTTGGCAGGGAACACCATATATTTT
>NA|once|TRBV9|TRBJ1-6
CASSDRATYSPLHF
TGTGCCAGCAGCGACAGGGCAACCTATTCACCCCTCCACTTT
>TRBD1|NA|TRBV18|TRBJ2-4
CASSPPRQGQAKNIQYF
TGTGCCAGCTCACCACCCAGACAGGGGCAAGCCAAAAACATTCAGTACTTC
>NA|NA|TRBV7-9|TRBJ1-5
CASSLVQGPYSNQPQHF
TGTGCCAGCAGCTTAGTTCAGGGCCCTTATAGCAATCAGCCCCAGCATTTT
>NA|NA|TRBV5-8|TRBJ2-1
CASSLEYSSYNEQFF
TGTGCCAGCAGCTTGGAGTACAGCTCCTACAATGAGCAGTTCTTC
>NA|NA|TRBV5-6|TRBJ1-3
CASSLVTVGGNTIYF
TGTGCCAGCAGCTTGGTAACAGTTGGGGGAAACACCATATATTTT
>TRBD2|NA|TRBV9|TRBJ2-7
CASSPLLAGGPEDSEQYF
TGTGCCAGCAGCCCACTCCTAGCGGGAGGCCCCGAGGATAGCGAGCAGTACTTC
>NA|NA|TRBV5-1|TRBJ1-1
CASSLGVGGTEAFF
TGCGCCAGCAGCTTGGGGGTTGGAGGGACTGAAGCTTTCTTT
>TRBD1|NA|TRBV30|TRBJ2-1
CAWDRGLYNEQFF
TGTGCCTGGGACAGGGGACTTTACAATGAGCAGTTCTTC
>NA|few|TRBV5-4|TRBJ2-7
CASSLQGGYEQYF
TGTGCCAGCAGCTTACAGGGTGGCTACGAGCAGTACTTC
>TRBD1|NA|TRBV28|TRBJ2-7
CASSSTGTGSPYEQYF
TGTGCCAGCAGTTCCACCGGGACAGGGAGCCCCTACGAGCAGTACTTC
>NA|NA|TRBV4-3|TRBJ2-2
CASSQETGWNTGELFF
TGCGCCAGCAGCCAAGAAACAGGGTGGAACACCGGGGAGCTGTTTTTT
>TRBD2|NA|TRBV9|TRBJ2-7
CASSPRLAGVNEQYF
TGTGCCAGCAGCCCTCGACTAGCGGGAGTCAACGAGCAGTACTTC
>TRBD1|NA|TRBV13|TRBJ2-7
CASSPGTGLFEQYF
TGTGCCAGCAGCCCTGGGACAGGGTTATTCGAGCAGTACTTC
>NA|NA|TRBV7-3|TRBJ1-1
CASSSQSGGYTEAFF
TGTGCCAGCAGCTCTCAATCCGGGGGATACACTGAAGCTTTCTTT
>NA|once|TRBV3-1/TRBV3-2|TRBJ2-3
CASSQWTVAASTDTQYF
TGTGCCAGCAGCCAGTGGACTGTAGCGGCTAGCACAGATACGCAGTATTTT
>NA|few|TRBV2|TRBJ2-3
CASSASTDTQYF
TGTGCCAGCAGTGCTAGCACAGATACGCAGTATTTT
>NA|NA|TRBV13|TRBJ1-5
CASSLGTGRQPQHF
TGTGCCAGCAGCTTAGGAACAGGCCGTCAGCCCCAGCATTTT
>TRBD2|NA|TRBV28|TRBJ2-2
CASTLAGLAGVRGGELFF
TGTGCCAGCACTTTAGCTGGACTAGCGGGAGTCCGGGGCGGGGAGCTGTTTTTT
>NA|NA|TRBV7-2|TRBJ1-4
CASSVTLRNEKLFF
TGTGCCAGCAGCGTTACCTTGAGGAATGAAAAACTGTTTTTT
>NA|NA|TRBV27|TRBJ1-1
CASPTPTTEGPPPMNTEAFF
TGTGCCAGCCCCACCCCCACCACAGAGGGCCCCCCACCAATGAACACTGAAGCTTTCTTT
>TRBD2|NA|TRBV4-3|TRBJ2-1
CASSQDGPSGKGEQFF
TGCGCCAGCAGCCAAGATGGTCCTAGCGGGAAGGGTGAGCAGTTCTTC
>TRBD1|NA|TRBV7-9|TRBJ1-2
CASRTDRDGYTF
TGTGCCAGCAGAACGGACAGGGATGGCTACACCTTC
>NA|NA|TRBV6-2/TRBV6-3|TRBJ2-7
CASSSRAGTYEQYF
TGTGCCAGCAGTTCCAGGGCAGGGACCTACGAGCAGTACTTC
>NA|NA|TRBV10-3|TRBJ1-1
CAISRPGGTEAFF
TGTGCCATCAGTCGACCGGGGGGAACTGAAGCTTTCTTT
>TRBD1|NA|TRBV28|TRBJ1-1
CASSMGQVSEAFF
TGTGCCAGCAGTATGGGACAGGTCTCTGAAGCTTTCTTT
>NA|NA|TRBV7-9|TRBJ2-3
CASSPAGFSTDTQYF
TGTGCCAGCAGCCCGGCGGGTTTCAGCACAGATACGCAGTATTTT
>NA|NA|TRBV9|TRBJ1-3
CASTSGLGGGNTIYF
TGTGCCAGCACCTCGGGGTTGGGAGGTGGAAACACCATATATTTT
>TRBD2|NA|TRBV7-9|TRBJ2-7
CASSLRGSIAGMFYEQYF
TGTGCCAGCAGCTTACGTGGTTCTATAGCGGGAATGTTCTACGAGCAGTACTTC
>NA|NA|TRBV7-9|TRBJ1-4
CASDRGFNEKLFF
TGTGCCAGCGATCGGGGTTTTAATGAAAAACTGTTTTTT
>TRBD1|NA|TRBV7-2|TRBJ1-4
CASSLRQGREKLFF
TGTGCCAGCAGCCTGAGACAGGGAAGAGAAAAACTGTTTTTT
>NA|NA|TRBV28|TRBJ1-1
CASSSGGRDTEAFF
TGTGCCAGCAGTTCTGGGGGCCGGGACACTGAAGCTTTCTTT
>TRBD2|few|TRBV13|TRBJ2-1
CASSFFGRGLAGVAYNEQFF
TGTGCCAGCAGCTTTTTCGGGCGGGGACTAGCGGGAGTGGCCTACAATGAGCAGTTCTTC
>TRBD2|NA|TRBV28|TRBJ2-1
CASGVRASGTYNEQFF
TGTGCCAGCGGAGTTAGGGCTAGCGGAACCTACAATGAGCAGTTCTTC
>TRBD2|NA|TRBV7-9|TRBJ2-5
CASSQSGRETQYF
TGTGCCAGCAGCCAAAGCGGGAGAGAGACCCAGTACTTC
>NA|NA|TRBV6-1|TRBJ1-4
CASSDRGATNEKLFF
TGTGCCAGCAGTGATCGGGGAGCAACTAATGAAAAACTGTTTTTT
>NA|NA|TRBV5-5|TRBJ2-7
CASLRDTGNYEQYF
TGTGCCAGCCTCCGGGACACCGGTAATTACGAGCAGTACTTC
>TRBD1|NA|TRBV15|TRBJ1-2
CATSRKTGDGYTF
TGTGCCACCAGCAGAAAAACAGGGGATGGCTACACCTTC
>TRBD2|NA|TRBV5-1|TRBJ2-3
CASNWAAGGTSTDTQYF
TGCGCCAGCAACTGGGCGGCGGGAGGAACTAGCACAGATACGCAGTATTTT
>NA|NA|TRBV30|TRBJ2-6
CAWSRDSGANVLTF
TGTGCCTGGAGTCGGGACTCTGGGGCCAACGTCCTGACTTTC
>TRBD2|NA|TRBV5-4|TRBJ2-5
CASSAALAGHETQYF
TGTGCCAGCAGCGCGGCGTTAGCGGGTCACGAGACCCAGTACTTC